Presented here are 24 T cell receptor beta chains from one specimen sequenced in a study of beta chain features in type 1 diabetes. Study results and caveats: Across all four CD4+ subsets, people with type 1 diabetes showed modestly shorter TCRB CDR3s.

Expressed TCRB transcripts were sequenced because the isolated RNA had all been reverse transcribed beforehand. Some clones are missing from TCRdb's copy, which holds only in-frame ones; the method was immunoSEQ multiplex PCR. Of roughly 280,000 clones listed, approximately 24% are singletons. The antigens of these receptors remain unknown. Source material: naive CD4+ T cells from blood. These receptor sequences come from a woman in her 30s with type 1 diabetes.

The rearrangement uses TRBV5-1 and TRBJ2-5; possible D gene TRBD2, 6 bases. The CDR3 has 15 residues. The germline gives CDR1 SGHRS, CDR2 YFSETQ. V lost 4 bases, J lost 4 bases, and 17 bases lay in between. The CDR3 spells CASSIASLEGETQYF. CDR3 sequence (DNA): TGCGCCAGCAGCATTGCCTCGCTGGAGGGAGAGACCCAGTACTTC.

This rearrangement joins TRBV4-2 to TRBJ2-5, with D perhaps matching TRBD2 (6 bases). CDR3 length: 17 residues. V was clipped by 0 bases and J by 4 bases, with 18 bases between them. Germline-derived CDR1 and CDR2 are LGHNA and YNFKEQ. The CDR3, as DNA: TGTGCCAGCAGCCAAGATGAGGGTAGCCGGAGGGGAGAGACCCAGTACTTC. It encodes CASSQDEGSRRGETQYF.

The chain links TRBV25-1 to TRBJ1-1; 9 bases line up with TRBD1. Germline trimming cut 7 bases from V and 3 bases from J; bases unmatched to any gene: 3. Per germline, CDR1 MGHDK and CDR2 SYGVNS. The CDR3 runs to 13 residues. The CDR3 here is CASTWTGDTEAFF. As DNA, the CDR3 is TGTGCCAGCACTTGGACAGGGGACACTGAAGCTTTCTTT.

CDR3 DNA: TGTGCCAGCAGTGAAGGCGGTAGCACAGATACGCAGTATTTT. Translated, it gives CASSEGGSTDTQYF. The chain carries TRBV6-1 and TRBJ2-3; D remains unclear. V lost 1 base to trimming and J lost 0 bases, with 5 bases between them. The CDR3 consists of 14 residues. Germline V lookup: CDR1 MNHNS, CDR2 SASEGT.

The chain joins TRBV9 to TRBJ2-3; perhaps TRBD2 as D (6 bases). Germline lookup yields CDR1 SGDLS and CDR2 YYNGEE. V was shortened by 0 bases and J by 5 bases, with 7 bases between the two germline ends. The CDR3 consists of 13 residues. The CDR3 bases are TGTGCCAGCAGCGTAGAAGCGGGAGATACGCAGTATTTT. Its protein product is CASSVEAGDTQYF.

CDR3 in amino acids: CASTKGQLNTEAFF. CDR3 nucleotides: TGTGCCAGCACCAAGGGACAGTTGAACACTGAAGCTTTCTTT. The chain joins TRBV6-5 to TRBJ1-1; 7 bases line up with TRBD1. The CDR3 extends over 14 amino acids. The ends lost 7 bases at V and 0 bases at J; junction bases unmatched: 5. From germline, CDR1 is MNHEY and CDR2 SVGAGI.

V is TRBV2 and J is TRBJ2-3, with D possibly matching TRBD1 (6 bases). V gave up 5 bases and J gave up 4 bases, with 7 bases separating them. This CDR3 spans 12 amino acids. The germline gives CDR1 SNHLY, CDR2 FYNNEI. CDR3 nucleotides: TGTGCCAGCAGTTCAGGGGCAGATACGCAGTATTTT. It codes for CASSSGADTQYF.

The sample holds a few counts of this clone. The chain couples TRBV5-8 to TRBJ2-6; 8 positions match TRBD1. The V segment lost 0 bases and the J segment 0 bases; nucleotides outside the gene matches: 2. The CDR3 spans 17 residues. Germline CDR1 SGHTS, CDR2 YDEGEE. The CDR3 DNA is TGTGCCAGCAGCTTGGGGACAGGGCGCTCTGGGGCCAACGTCCTGACTTTC. Translating gives CASSLGTGRSGANVLTF.

The genes are TRBV5-6 and TRBJ2-7, with D tentatively TRBD2 (5 bases). Germline-derived CDR1 and CDR2 are SGHDT and YYEEEE. This CDR3 spans 14 amino acids. V lost 4 bases and J lost 3, with 14 bases in between. Here the CDR3 reads CASSLIRGLYEQYF. The CDR3 region has the DNA TGTGCCAGCAGCCTAATCCGAGGGCTCTACGAGCAGTACTTC.

The chain couples TRBV11-2 to TRBJ1-1; D possibly corresponds to TRBD1 (6 bases). The CDR3 has 12 amino acids. Germline V CDR1 and CDR2: SGHAT, FQNNGV. V lost 2 bases and J lost 8, with 9 bases in between. The CDR3 DNA reads as TGTGCCAGCAGCTTACACGACAGGGAAGCTTTCTTT. Its protein product is CASSLHDREAFF.

This chain joins TRBV5-4 and TRBJ1-1; D may be TRBD1 (6 bases). The CDR3 consists of 15 residues. The germline CDR1 and CDR2 sequences are SGHNT and YYREEE (reference sequence). The V and J ends lost 0 bases and 1 base respectively, with 10 bases between them. The CDR3 protein is CASSLAGVGNTEAFF. The CDR3 DNA sequence: TGTGCCAGCAGCTTGGCAGGGGTCGGGAACACTGAAGCTTTCTTT.

This chain uses TRBV5-1 with TRBJ2-7; possible D gene TRBD2, 6 bases. Germline values: CDR1 SGHRS, CDR2 YFSETQ. V was trimmed by 4 bases and J by 6 bases, leaving 17 bases between them. This CDR3 has 14 amino acids. Written as DNA, the CDR3 is TGCGCCAGCAGCACCCGACCTACTAGCTCCGAGCAGTACTTC. Its translation is CASSTRPTSSEQYF.

The chain is built from TRBV2 and TRBJ2-5; 7 positions match TRBD1. With V trimmed by 1 base and J by 4 bases, 0 bases remained unmatched. The germline gives CDR1 SNHLY, CDR2 FYNNEI. The CDR3 is 13 residues long. CDR3 residues: CASSEGDRETQYF. The CDR3 DNA follows: TGTGCCAGCAGTGAAGGGGACAGAGAGACCCAGTACTTC.

This clone has more than one count but fewer than ten. Other nucleotide sequences from this sample produce the same CDR3. V is TRBV30 and J is TRBJ2-5, with a possible D match to TRBD1 (5 bases). V gave up 0 bases and J gave up 2 bases, with 7 bases separating them. CDR3 length equals 13 residues. The V gene's germline CDR1 is GTSNPN and CDR2 SVGIG (reference sequence). The CDR3 DNA sequence: TGTGCCTGGAGTGTTGGGGCTCAAGAGACCCAGTACTTC. This encodes CAWSVGAQETQYF.

The CDR3 here is CASSYGQGEGYTF. CDR3 sequence (DNA): TGTGCCAGCAGCTACGGACAGGGGGAGGGCTACACCTTC. The V and J genes are TRBV7-3 and TRBJ1-2, with 10 bases identical to TRBD1. Germline values: CDR1 SGHTA, CDR2 FQGTGA. V was pared by 4 bases and J by 8 bases, with 4 bases of the junction left unmatched. This CDR3 has 13 residues.

V usage is TRBV5-4 and J usage is TRBJ1-2; no reliable D call. Trimming cost V 3 bases and J 3 bases, with 6 bases left between them. CDR3 length: 12 amino acids. Germline CDR1 and CDR2: SGHNT and YYREEE (reference sequence). CDR3 sequence reads: CASSSLYYGYTF. The CDR3 DNA reads TGTGCCAGCAGCTCCCTCTACTATGGCTACACCTTC.

The chain has TRBV7-9 and TRBJ2-2, with D tentatively TRBD2 (6 bases). Germline CDR1 is SEHNR and CDR2 is FQNEAQ (reference sequence). This CDR3 contains 17 residues. Trimming pared 5 bases from V and 4 bases from J, leaving 20 bases between. The CDR3 is CASSRGGGTFSTGELFF. The CDR3 coding sequence is TGTGCCAGCAGCCGCGGTGGGGGGACTTTTAGCACCGGGGAGCTGTTTTTT. Full variable domain (remainder filled in from reference TRBV7-9 and TRBJ2-2): DTGVSQNPRHKITKRGQNVTFRCDPISEHNRLYWYRQTLGQGPEFLTYFQNEAQLEKSRLLSDRFSAERPKGSFSTLEIQRTEQGDSAMYLCASSRGGGTFSTGELFFGEGSRLTVL.

This clone has just a few counts. The chain recombines TRBV29-1 with TRBJ2-7; 8 bases are a match to TRBD1. The CDR3 runs to 11 residues. The trim removed 7 bases at V and 5 bases at J, leaving 4 bases unmatched. Germline V lookup: CDR1 SQVTM, CDR2 ANQGSEA. DNA for the CDR3: TGCAGCGCCGGACAGGGTGACGAGCAGTACTTC. It translates to CSAGQGDEQYF.

The V call is TRBV10-2, the J call TRBJ2-5; maybe TRBD1 (5 bases). CDR3 length: 13 amino acids. Germline V gene lookup returns CDR1 WSHSY and CDR2 SAAADI. The V and J ends lost 5 bases and 4 bases respectively, with 11 bases between them. This CDR3 reads CASSRQGGETQYF. DNA for the CDR3: TGCGCCAGCAGTCGGCAGGGTGGAGAGACCCAGTACTTC.

The chain has TRBV5-1 and TRBJ2-1, with D maybe TRBD2 (5 bases). The CDR3 covers 11 residues. Germline lookup yields CDR1 SGHRS and CDR2 YFSETQ. V dropped 4 bases and J dropped 12 bases, with 11 bases sitting between them. In nucleotides, the CDR3 is TGCGCCAGCAGCGCGACACTAGTGCAGTTCTTC. Translation gives CASSATLVQFF.

This clone was detected a few times. In DNA, the CDR3 is TGCGCCAGCAGCCAAGCTTCTAGCCCTCACGAGCAGTACTTC. Its translation: CASSQASSPHEQYF. The V gene is TRBV4-1, the J gene TRBJ2-7, with a weak D call TRBD2 (5 bases). Germline values: CDR1 MGHRA, CDR2 YSYEKL. This CDR3 is built from 14 residues. V lost 1 base, J lost 5 bases, and 12 bases lay in between.

This clone appeared a few times. The CDR3 sequence: CASSLELASDTQYF. DNA of the CDR3: TGTGCCAGCAGCTTGGAACTAGCCTCAGATACGCAGTATTTT. V gene TRBV5-6 combines with J gene TRBJ2-3; D possibly corresponds to TRBD2 (6 bases). Per the germline V gene, CDR1 is SGHDT and CDR2 is YYEEEE. Trimming took 0 bases from V and 4 from J, leaving 9 bases between them. This CDR3 contains 14 residues.

Points on this clone: An end of the junction differs from the germline gene, which may be a read error. The V gene is TRBV7-9, the J gene TRBJ2-1; no clear D gene. Germline V CDR1 and CDR2: SEHNR, FQNEAQ (reference sequence). The CDR3 sequence is 14 residues long. CDR3 amino acids: CASSLGASVGITLF. The CDR3 coding sequence is TGTGCCAGCAGCTTAGGGGCATCTGTTGGAATCACCCTCTTC.

V gene TRBV9 combines with J gene TRBJ2-3, with 7 nucleotides matching TRBD2. This CDR3 has 16 residues. Germline lookup yields CDR1 SGDLS and CDR2 YYNGEE. The V gene end was trimmed by 1 base and the J gene end by 3 bases; junction bases not matched to a gene: 8. The CDR3 spells CASSVSLREQTDTQYF. The DNA for the CDR3 is TGTGCCAGCAGCGTATCATTGCGGGAGCAAACAGATACGCAGTATTTT. Variable domain in full (rest from reference TRBV9 and TRBJ2-3): DSGVTQTPKHLITATGQRVTLRCSPRSGDLSVYWYQQSLDQGLQFLIQYYNGEERAKGNILERFSAQQFPDLHSELNLSSLELGDSALYFCASSVSLREQTDTQYFGPGTRLTVL.